This TCR beta chain appears in the sequencing data of a study of T cell responses to AZD1222 COVID-19 vaccine. Study results and caveats: Spike-specific TCR depth and breadth grew after two AZD1222 doses. Most donors were white British and more were female, and clonal diversity was possibly underestimated. All repertoire sampling was performed exclusively after the peak T cell response. Along spike, vaccine-associated CD4 TCRs were found throughout, with dominance at 160-218 and 743-854.

Comments on this clone: Its antigen is currently unknown.

Here immunoSEQ multiplex PCR was the method, and the copy in TCRdb shows in-frame clones only, minus some. The table has fewer than 200,000 clones, around 90% seen once. The receptor's source is an adult in good health. The material sequenced was peripheral blood, taken on day 0 of AZD1222 vaccination.

This chain's CDR3 is CATSDLTDRAETQYF. The CDR3 DNA follows: TGTGCCACCAGTGATCTCACGGACAGGGCAGAGACCCAGTACTTC. V and J are TRBV24-1 and TRBJ2-5, with 8 bases lining up with TRBD1. Germline V gives CDR1 KGHDR, CDR2 SFDVKD. The CDR3 contains 15 residues. J lost 4 bases, V lost 3 bases, and 6 bases had no gene match.